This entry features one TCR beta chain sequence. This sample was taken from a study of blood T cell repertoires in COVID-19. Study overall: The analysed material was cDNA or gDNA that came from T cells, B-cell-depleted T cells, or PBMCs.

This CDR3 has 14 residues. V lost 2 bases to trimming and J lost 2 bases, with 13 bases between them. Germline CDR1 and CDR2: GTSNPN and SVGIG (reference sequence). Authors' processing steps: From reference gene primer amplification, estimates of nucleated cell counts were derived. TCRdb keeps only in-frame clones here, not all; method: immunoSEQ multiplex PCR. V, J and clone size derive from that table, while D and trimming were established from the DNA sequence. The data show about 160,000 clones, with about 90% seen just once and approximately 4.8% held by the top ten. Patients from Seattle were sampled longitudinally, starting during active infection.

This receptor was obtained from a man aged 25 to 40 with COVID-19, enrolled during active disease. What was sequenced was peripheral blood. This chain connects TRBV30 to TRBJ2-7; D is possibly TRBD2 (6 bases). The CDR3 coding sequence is TGTGCCTGGAGTAGAGGAGGGGCGCCCTACGAGCAGTACTTC. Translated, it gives CAWSRGGAPYEQYF.